This is a list of T cell receptor beta chains from one sample in a study of blood T cell repertoires in COVID-19. This table comes from immunoSEQ multiplex PCR, and its TCRdb copy is limited to in-frame clones, with some not included. The top ten clones hold 7% to 9% of a sample with about 160,000 clones, 60% to 85% of them seen once. Material for sequencing was peripheral blood. Receptors were obtained from a man aged 55 to 70 with acute or convalescent COVID-19. Both conserved end residues are part of each CDR3. The D gene is left open where the match is weak. Part of the rows lack a size; the others show once, few, many or a class for expanded clones.

TRBJ1-1 TRBV6-5 TRBD1 NA TGTGCCAGCAGGCCTTGGGACAGGGAGGGATCTGAAGCTTTCTTT CASRPWDREGSEAFF
TRBJ2-7 TRBV7-9 NA few TGTGCCAGCAGTTCCGGGATCAGCTCCTACGAGCAGTACTTC CASSSGISSYEQYF
TRBJ1-2 TRBV5-1 TRBD1 NA TGCGCCAGCAGCGCCGGGACAGGTCCGGGGGGCTACACCTTC CASSAGTGPGGYTF
TRBJ2-5 TRBV7-9 TRBD1 NA TGTGCCAGCAGCGTCGAGGGGGCCGGGGAGACCCAGTACTTC CASSVEGAGETQYF
TRBJ1-2 TRBV29-1 TRBD1 once TGCAGCGTTGAAGATGGTACAGGGGCCTTC CSVEDGTGAF
TRBJ1-5 TRBV19 TRBD1 few TGTGCCAGCTTTGGACAGGACAATCAGCCCCAGCATTTT CASFGQDNQPQHF
TRBJ2-5 TRBV28 TRBD1 NA TGTGCCAGCAGTACCGGACAGGGGAATGTGAAGACCCAGTACTTC CASSTGQGNVKTQYF
TRBJ2-7 TRBV5-6 NA few TGTGCCAGCAGGACAGTTGAGAGTCCGTACTACGAGCAGTACTTC CASRTVESPYYEQYF
TRBJ2-1 TRBV5-1 NA NA TGCGCCAGCAGTCCCGGGGCCCAAGGGGGTAATGAGCAGTTCTTC CASSPGAQGGNEQFF
TRBJ1-2 TRBV30 NA NA TGTGCCTGGAGTGTTGCAGGCGATGGCTACACCTTC CAWSVAGDGYTF
TRBJ2-3 TRBV6-5 NA NA TGTGCCAGCAGTTACGACCCACTATCCACAGATACGCAGTATTTT CASSYDPLSTDTQYF
TRBJ2-5 TRBV24-1 TRBD2 NA TGTGCCACCAGTGATCAGGGACTAGCGGGGAAAGAGACCCAGTACTTC CATSDQGLAGKETQYF
TRBJ2-3 TRBV2 TRBD1 NA TGTGCCAGCACCCCCTGGACAGGGAGCACAGATACGCAGTATTTT CASTPWTGSTDTQYF
TRBJ2-7 TRBV7-3 NA NA TGTGCCAGCAGCTTAATCGGAGGCGGGGACGAGCAGTACTTC CASSLIGGGDEQYF
TRBJ2-5 TRBV6-6 TRBD2 once TGTGCCAGCAGTCTAGCGGGGGGGGCAGAGACCCAGTACTTC CASSLAGGAETQYF
TRBJ2-2 TRBV3-1/TRBV3-2 TRBD2 once TGTGCCAGCAGCCGCGCCGGGGGGGTACGGTTGGCCGGGGAGCTGTTTTTT CASSRAGGVRLAGELFF
TRBJ1-6 TRBV6-2/TRBV6-3 TRBD1 few TGTGCCAGCAGTAAGGGACAGGGGGCCGAGTCACCCCTCCACTTT CASSKGQGAESPLHF
TRBJ1-2 TRBV4-3 NA few TGCGCCAGCAGCCAAGATGGAGGGGATGGCTACACCTTC CASSQDGGDGYTF
TRBJ1-6 TRBV11-2 NA NA TGTGCCAGCAGCTTAGATCGGAGGGTTTCACCCCTCCACTTT CASSLDRRVSPLHF
TRBJ2-7 TRBV6-2/TRBV6-3 NA NA TGTGCCAGCAGTTACCTACAGAACCCCGGAAGCCCTTACGAGCAGTACTTC CASSYLQNPGSPYEQYF
TRBJ1-1 TRBV19 NA once TGTGCCAGTAGTAACAGGGTTGAAGCTTTCTTT CASSNRVEAFF
TRBJ2-1 TRBV7-9 NA few TGTGCCAGCAGCTTAGTAGGTCAGGGTAGGGATATATGGAATGAGCAGTTCTTC CASSLVGQGRDIWNEQFF
TRBJ2-7 TRBV3-1/TRBV3-2 TRBD1 NA TGTGCCAGCAGCCAACAGTCACAGGGGATTAGGGAGCAGTACTTC CASSQQSQGIREQYF
TRBJ1-5 TRBV7-2 NA NA TGTGCCAGCAGCTTGGATGACAGTACTAGCAATCAGCCCCAGCATTTT CASSLDDSTSNQPQHF
TRBJ2-5 TRBV29-1 NA few TGCAGCGTTGAGTTCCGAGGGAGTCGAGAGACCCAGTACTTC CSVEFRGSRETQYF
TRBJ1-4 TRBV3-1/TRBV3-2 NA NA TGTGCCAGCAGCCATAACCCGGGGATAAGGGAAAAACTGTTTTTT CASSHNPGIREKLFF
TRBJ2-1 TRBV28 TRBD1 NA TGTGCCAGCACCGTGACAGGGAATGAGCAGTTCTTC CASTVTGNEQFF
TRBJ1-4 TRBV3-1/TRBV3-2 NA many TGTGCCAGCAGCCAGGAGACTACTGGGGAAAAACTGTTTTTT CASSQETTGEKLFF
TRBJ1-2 TRBV6-5 TRBD1 NA TGTGCCAGCAGTTGGGGACAGAAGAGCTATGGCTACACCTTC CASSWGQKSYGYTF
TRBJ2-5 TRBV10-3 TRBD1 NA TGTGCCATCAGTGAGTCGACAGGGAAAGAGACCCAGTACTTC CAISESTGKETQYF
TRBJ1-2 TRBV10-3 TRBD1 once TGTGCCATCGGGGGGACAGGGTCAAATGGCTACACCTTC CAIGGTGSNGYTF
TRBJ1-1 TRBV9 NA NA TGTGCCAGCAGCCCGGCGGGATCGCGGAAGAACACTGAAGCTTTCTTT CASSPAGSRKNTEAFF
TRBJ1-2 TRBV7-8 TRBD1 NA TGTGCCAGCAGCCCCGGACAGGGACGCTATGGCTACACCTTC CASSPGQGRYGYTF
TRBJ1-1 TRBV9 NA NA TGTGCCAGCAGCGATGCCCGGGTCAAAATTTTGAACACTGAAGCTTTCTTT CASSDARVKILNTEAFF
TRBJ1-2 TRBV11-2 NA NA TGTGCCAGCAGCTTAGGTGTGGCAGGGCCCTTATCCGGCTACACCTTC CASSLGVAGPLSGYTF
TRBJ2-5 TRBV19 TRBD1 NA TGTGCCAGTAGTATTGACAGGGTGAAGACCCAGTACTTC CASSIDRVKTQYF
TRBJ1-2 TRBV6-2/TRBV6-3 NA NA TGTGCCAGCAGCGAACGGGTCACCTATGGCTACACCTTC CASSERVTYGYTF
TRBJ2-5 TRBV10-3 NA once TGTGCCATCAGTAGACAGGGCGGGGGGAGAGAGACCCAGTACTTC CAISRQGGGRETQYF
TRBJ2-3 TRBV30 NA NA TGTGCCTGGAGTTCTAGACGAGATACGCAGTATTTT CAWSSRRDTQYF
TRBJ1-1 TRBV6-4 TRBD1 once TGTGCCAGCAGCATATTTCCCGGGACAGATGAAGCTTTCTTT CASSIFPGTDEAFF